A selection of T cell receptor beta chains follows, all from one sample in a study of blood T cell repertoires in COVID-19. The repertoire was sequenced with immunoSEQ multiplex PCR; TCRdb's copy has only in-frame clones and lacks some. In the table there are 100,000 to 150,000 clones, roughly 70% of which are singletons. Material for sequencing was peripheral blood. The origin of the receptors is a human donor with acute or convalescent COVID-19. The donor label of this sample is uncertain. CDR3s include the opening cysteine and the closing phenylalanine or tryptophan. Each record gives: CDR3 protein, CDR3 DNA, V gene, D gene, J gene, clone size. The D gene is left open where the match is weak. Clone sizes are given selectively: once, few, many, or a class where the clone is expanded.

CDR3aa: CASSSPGQGALVIDTQYF; CDR3nt: TGCGCCAGCAGCTCGCCGGGACAGGGGGCCTTGGTGATAGATACGCAGTATTTT; v_gene: TRBV5-1; d_gene: TRBD1; j_gene: TRBJ2-3; abundance: NA
CDR3aa: CASRHGSGNTIYF; CDR3nt: TGTGCCAGTCGACACGGCTCTGGAAACACCATATATTTT; v_gene: TRBV19; d_gene: NA; j_gene: TRBJ1-3; abundance: NA
CDR3aa: CASSQERGNTDTQYF; CDR3nt: TGTGCCAGCAGCCAAGAAAGGGGTAACACAGATACGCAGTATTTT; v_gene: TRBV4-2; d_gene: NA; j_gene: TRBJ2-3; abundance: NA
CDR3aa: CARRDTSSYNSPLHF; CDR3nt: TGTGCCAGACGGGACACGAGCTCCTATAATTCACCCCTCCACTTT; v_gene: TRBV2; d_gene: NA; j_gene: TRBJ1-6; abundance: many
CDR3aa: CASSVANYGYTF; CDR3nt: TGTGCCAGCAGCGTCGCTAACTATGGCTACACCTTC; v_gene: TRBV9; d_gene: NA; j_gene: TRBJ1-2; abundance: NA
CDR3aa: CASSWGEPGANVLTF; CDR3nt: TGCGCCAGCAGCTGGGGGGAGCCTGGGGCCAACGTCCTGACTTTC; v_gene: TRBV5-1; d_gene: NA; j_gene: TRBJ2-6; abundance: NA
CDR3aa: CASSRTGGANYGYTF; CDR3nt: TGTGCCAGCAGCAGAACAGGGGGGGCTAACTATGGCTACACCTTC; v_gene: TRBV7-2; d_gene: TRBD1; j_gene: TRBJ1-2; abundance: NA
CDR3aa: CASSSLEITDTQYF; CDR3nt: TGCGCCAGCAGCTCCCTAGAGATCACAGATACGCAGTATTTT; v_gene: TRBV5-1; d_gene: NA; j_gene: TRBJ2-3; abundance: NA
CDR3aa: CASSSPVSGYTF; CDR3nt: TGTGCCAGCAGCTCACCGGTATCTGGCTACACCTTC; v_gene: TRBV7-2; d_gene: NA; j_gene: TRBJ1-2; abundance: NA
CDR3aa: CASSGQDYYGYTF; CDR3nt: TGTGCCAGCAGCGGCCAGGACTACTATGGCTACACCTTC; v_gene: TRBV7-3; d_gene: NA; j_gene: TRBJ1-2; abundance: NA
CDR3aa: CASSPGSGRRNQPQHF; CDR3nt: TGTGCCAGCTCACCAGGGTCAGGGAGGCGCAATCAGCCCCAGCATTTT; v_gene: TRBV18; d_gene: NA; j_gene: TRBJ1-5; abundance: once
CDR3aa: CASLGEVRTGYGYTF; CDR3nt: TGTGCCAGCCTAGGGGAGGTCCGGACGGGGTATGGCTACACCTTC; v_gene: TRBV2; d_gene: NA; j_gene: TRBJ1-2; abundance: NA
CDR3aa: CASIQLAGGPNEQFF; CDR3nt: TGCGCCAGCATCCAACTAGCGGGGGGCCCTAATGAGCAGTTCTTC; v_gene: TRBV5-1; d_gene: TRBD2; j_gene: TRBJ2-1; abundance: few
CDR3aa: CASSERQGYSGNTIYF; CDR3nt: TGTGCCAGCAGTGAGCGGCAGGGATACTCTGGAAACACCATATATTTT; v_gene: TRBV2; d_gene: NA; j_gene: TRBJ1-3; abundance: NA
CDR3aa: CASSPLRQWNTEAFF; CDR3nt: TGTGCCAGCAGCCCCCTGCGGCAGTGGAACACTGAAGCTTTCTTT; v_gene: TRBV9; d_gene: NA; j_gene: TRBJ1-1; abundance: NA
CDR3aa: CASSLAAGPNTEAFF; CDR3nt: TGTGCCAGCAGCTTAGCGGCAGGCCCGAACACTGAAGCTTTCTTT; v_gene: TRBV7-2; d_gene: NA; j_gene: TRBJ1-1; abundance: NA
CDR3aa: CASSLNSVGDWGANVLTF; CDR3nt: TGTGCCAGCAGCTTAAATAGTGTCGGGGATTGGGGGGCCAACGTCCTGACTTTC; v_gene: TRBV7-9; d_gene: NA; j_gene: TRBJ2-6; abundance: NA
CDR3aa: CASTGQGMAEAFF; CDR3nt: TGTGCCAGCACGGGACAGGGAATGGCTGAAGCTTTCTTT; v_gene: TRBV2; d_gene: TRBD1; j_gene: TRBJ1-1; abundance: once
CDR3aa: CASSRDRGQPQHF; CDR3nt: TGTGCCAGCTCCCGGGACAGGGGTCAGCCCCAGCATTTT; v_gene: TRBV18; d_gene: TRBD1; j_gene: TRBJ1-5; abundance: NA
CDR3aa: CASSLSPYELATGELFF; CDR3nt: TGTGCCAGCAGTTTATCCCCATACGAGTTAGCCACCGGGGAGCTGTTTTTT; v_gene: TRBV27; d_gene: NA; j_gene: TRBJ2-2; abundance: NA
CDR3aa: CASSFGISGANVLTF; CDR3nt: TGTGCCAGCAGCTTCGGTATCTCTGGGGCCAACGTCCTGACTTTC; v_gene: TRBV7-6; d_gene: NA; j_gene: TRBJ2-6; abundance: few
CDR3aa: CASSPWTGGSAFF; CDR3nt: TGTGCCAGCAGCCCCTGGACAGGGGGCTCAGCTTTCTTT; v_gene: TRBV11-2; d_gene: TRBD1; j_gene: TRBJ1-1; abundance: NA
CDR3aa: CASSSRQGFEQFF; CDR3nt: TGTGCCAGCAGCAGCAGACAGGGGTTTGAGCAGTTCTTC; v_gene: TRBV11-2; d_gene: TRBD1; j_gene: TRBJ2-1; abundance: NA
CDR3aa: CASSPQEALTGELFF; CDR3nt: TGTGCCAGCAGCCCCCAAGAAGCTTTAACCGGGGAGCTGTTTTTT; v_gene: TRBV6-2/TRBV6-3; d_gene: NA; j_gene: TRBJ2-2; abundance: medium-sized
CDR3aa: CASSFRTTDEAFF; CDR3nt: TGTGCCAGCAGTTTTAGGACGACAGATGAAGCTTTCTTT; v_gene: TRBV2; d_gene: NA; j_gene: TRBJ1-1; abundance: NA
CDR3aa: CASKRTGLPEQYF; CDR3nt: TGTGCCAGCAAAAGGACAGGCCTCCCCGAGCAGTACTTC; v_gene: TRBV12-3/TRBV12-4; d_gene: TRBD1; j_gene: TRBJ2-7; abundance: NA
CDR3aa: CASSLERSYNEQFF; CDR3nt: TGTGCCAGCAGCTTAGAACGGTCCTACAATGAGCAGTTCTTC; v_gene: TRBV7-6; d_gene: NA; j_gene: TRBJ2-1; abundance: NA
CDR3aa: CASSQVTSDSYEQYF; CDR3nt: TGCGCCAGCAGCCAAGTAACTAGCGACTCCTACGAGCAGTACTTC; v_gene: TRBV4-1; d_gene: TRBD2; j_gene: TRBJ2-7; abundance: NA
CDR3aa: CASSQDMLPGQGNEQFF; CDR3nt: TGTGCCAGCAGCCAAGATATGCTGCCGGGACAGGGGAATGAGCAGTTCTTC; v_gene: TRBV4-2; d_gene: TRBD1; j_gene: TRBJ2-1; abundance: once
CDR3aa: CASSPGHNNQPQHF; CDR3nt: TGTGCCAGCTCACCCGGACACAACAATCAGCCCCAGCATTTT; v_gene: TRBV18; d_gene: NA; j_gene: TRBJ1-5; abundance: few
CDR3aa: CASSFSSGGAGEQFF; CDR3nt: TGTGCCAGCAGCTTCTCGAGCGGGGGGGCCGGGGAGCAGTTCTTC; v_gene: TRBV7-3; d_gene: TRBD2; j_gene: TRBJ2-1; abundance: NA
CDR3aa: CAWTTSGRSTDTQYF; CDR3nt: TGTGCCTGGACAACTAGCGGTCGAAGCACAGATACGCAGTATTTT; v_gene: TRBV30; d_gene: TRBD2; j_gene: TRBJ2-3; abundance: few
CDR3aa: CASKLSGVSSYNSPLHF; CDR3nt: TGTGCCAGCAAACTATCAGGGGTATCCTCCTATAATTCACCCCTCCACTTT; v_gene: TRBV28; d_gene: NA; j_gene: TRBJ1-6; abundance: few
CDR3aa: CASSLVVNTEAFF; CDR3nt: TGCGCCAGCAGCTTGGTAGTGAACACTGAAGCTTTCTTT; v_gene: TRBV5-1; d_gene: NA; j_gene: TRBJ1-1; abundance: NA
CDR3aa: CASSIARAISNQPQHF; CDR3nt: TGTGCCAGTAGTATCGCCAGGGCAATTAGCAATCAGCCCCAGCATTTT; v_gene: TRBV19; d_gene: NA; j_gene: TRBJ1-5; abundance: few
CDR3aa: CASSIAGRGSSYEQYF; CDR3nt: TGTGCCAGTAGTATAGCCGGGCGGGGGAGCTCCTACGAGCAGTACTTC; v_gene: TRBV19; d_gene: TRBD2; j_gene: TRBJ2-7; abundance: NA
CDR3aa: CASSTGGYEQYF; CDR3nt: TGTGCCAGCAGTACAGGGGGCTACGAGCAGTACTTC; v_gene: TRBV12-3/TRBV12-4; d_gene: TRBD1; j_gene: TRBJ2-7; abundance: NA
CDR3aa: CASSLVYSGGTDTQYF; CDR3nt: TGCGCCAGCAGCTTGGTTTACAGCGGGGGCACAGATACGCAGTATTTT; v_gene: TRBV5-1; d_gene: TRBD2; j_gene: TRBJ2-3; abundance: few
CDR3aa: CASRWTATNEKLFF; CDR3nt: TGCGCCAGCAGGTGGACAGCAACTAATGAAAAACTGTTTTTT; v_gene: TRBV10-2; d_gene: NA; j_gene: TRBJ1-4; abundance: NA
CDR3aa: CASSELDGETHEQYF; CDR3nt: TGTGCCAGCAGTGAATTAGACGGGGAGACTCACGAGCAGTACTTC; v_gene: TRBV6-1; d_gene: NA; j_gene: TRBJ2-7; abundance: NA
CDR3aa: CASSSGTAPRYGYTF; CDR3nt: TGCGCCAGCAGCTCCGGGACTGCCCCTAGGTATGGCTACACCTTC; v_gene: TRBV5-1; d_gene: NA; j_gene: TRBJ1-2; abundance: NA
CDR3aa: CASSSPGTGLGYTF; CDR3nt: TGTGCCAGCAGCTCACCCGGGACAGGGCTTGGCTACACCTTC; v_gene: TRBV28; d_gene: TRBD1; j_gene: TRBJ1-2; abundance: NA
CDR3aa: CASMRTANQPQHF; CDR3nt: TGTGCCAGCATGCGGACAGCCAATCAGCCCCAGCATTTT; v_gene: TRBV19; d_gene: NA; j_gene: TRBJ1-5; abundance: NA
CDR3aa: CATSLGTAGETQYF; CDR3nt: TGTGCCACCAGCCTAGGGACAGCAGGAGAGACCCAGTACTTC; v_gene: TRBV15; d_gene: TRBD1; j_gene: TRBJ2-5; abundance: NA
CDR3aa: CASSLGRPGGTEAFF; CDR3nt: TGCGCCAGCAGCTTGGGACGCCCCGGCGGCACTGAAGCTTTCTTT; v_gene: TRBV5-1; d_gene: NA; j_gene: TRBJ1-1; abundance: NA
CDR3aa: CASGEAARPPYGYTF; CDR3nt: TGTGCCTCGGGGGAGGCAGCAAGACCCCCCTATGGCTACACCTTC; v_gene: TRBV19; d_gene: NA; j_gene: TRBJ1-2; abundance: NA